A single sample is the source of the 2 T cell receptor beta chains below, sequenced in a study of blood T cells in healthy people across ages. The use of a sample-barcoded 5' primer and a J-beta primer mix characterized a second PCR of 7 to 11 cycles. Using its own MiXCR run on the 5' RACE reads, TCRdb lists one record per CDR3 protein. Of about 970,000 distinct CDR3 sequences in the sample, roughly 50% were seen once. What was sequenced was blood. The source is a woman aged 60 to 75 in good health.

The chain has TRBV5-1 and TRBJ2-5; D perhaps matches TRBD1 (6 bases). This CDR3 contains 12 residues. V was clipped by 3 bases and J by 13 bases, with 16 bases between them. Germline CDR1 and CDR2: SGHRS and YFSETQ. The CDR3 DNA reads as TGCGCCAGCAGCTCTGGGGGCTTGGTCCCGTACTTC. Protein: CASSSGGLVPYF.

The V and J genes are TRBV6-1 and TRBJ1-6; 7 bases are shared with TRBD1. Germline CDR1 and CDR2: MNHNS and SASEGT. V shed 0 bases and J 9 bases; nucleotides not matched to a gene: 5. The CDR3 is 15 residues long. DNA for the CDR3: TGTGCCAGCAGTGAAGCCGGGACAGAAATTTCACCCCTCCACTTT. Translating it yields CASSEAGTEISPLHF.